The 22 T cell receptor beta chains listed next were all sequenced from one sample in a study of human T cells and chemical hapten exposure. As for time point: patch test 1, 2 weeks after DPC sensitization. Regarding treatment: therapeutic diphenylcyclopropenone sensitization with weekly scalp DPC. TCRdb ran MiXCR on the RACE reads and lists one entry per CDR3 protein. The sample carries approximately 340,000 distinct CDR3 sequences, around 7% recorded once. Sequencing was performed on whole blood, taken in connection with sensitization to the hapten diphenylcyclopropenone (DPC). The receptors derive from a woman aged 18-29 years with alopecia areata. Some clones in this sample may be carry-over from other donors' samples.

This chain joins TRBV20-1 and TRBJ1-5; D gene ambiguous. The CDR3 extends over 13 amino acids. The germline gives CDR1 DFQATT, CDR2 SNEGSKA (reference sequence). Trimming left V 2 bases short and J 3 bases short, with 8 bases between. The CDR3 here is CSARRAFNQPQHF. The DNA of the CDR3 is TGCAGTGCTAGACGAGCTTTCAATCAGCCCCAGCATTTT.

This clonotype was seen ten or more times. The chain links TRBV5-1 to TRBJ1-1; D call uncertain. V lost 2 bases and J 5 bases, leaving 7 bases between the germline ends. The CDR3 spans 12 residues. Germline V gene sequence: CDR1 SGHRS, CDR2 YFSETQ. The CDR3 spells CASSFPGTEAFF. The CDR3 bases are TGCGCCAGCAGCTTTCCGGGGACTGAAGCTTTCTTT.

This clonotype was counted ten times or more. The chain has TRBV20-1 and TRBJ1-4; D remains unclear. The V gene's germline CDR1 is DFQATT and CDR2 SNEGSKA (reference sequence). V was trimmed by 6 bases and J by 5 bases, leaving 10 bases between them. CDR3 size: 12 residues. The CDR3 is CSAQNYNEKLFF. CDR3 in DNA: TGCAGTGCCCAGAACTACAATGAAAAACTGTTTTTT.

This clonotype was observed a few times. V and J are TRBV20-1 and TRBJ2-3; 12 bases match TRBD2. The CDR3 is 18 residues long. The germline gives CDR1 DFQATT, CDR2 SNEGSKA (reference sequence). J gave up 4 bases and V 0 bases, and 11 bases lay outside the gene matches. The chain's CDR3 is CSARDPKLAGGFADTQYF. The CDR3 nucleotides read TGCAGTGCTAGAGACCCTAAGCTAGCGGGGGGGTTCGCAGATACGCAGTATTTT.

This clonotype was seen a few times. The chain carries TRBV18 and TRBJ2-1; the match to TRBD2 covers 7 bases. The germline gives CDR1 KGHSH, CDR2 LQKENI. V was clipped by 3 bases and J by 4 bases; unmatched bases: 6. CDR3 length: 15 residues. The CDR3 is CASSPGRGDYNEQFF. In DNA form, the CDR3 reads TGTGCCAGCTCACCGGGCCGGGGGGATTACAATGAGCAGTTCTTC.

This clonotype was picked up many times. This chain links TRBV11-2 with TRBJ2-3; D is undetermined. Germline loops: CDR1 SGHAT, CDR2 FQNNGV. The CDR3 covers 14 residues. V shed 0 bases and J shed 1 base, with 5 bases lying between them. CDR3 DNA sequence: TGTGCCAGCAGCTTAGACGGCGGCACAGATACGCAGTATTTT. Translated, it gives CASSLDGGTDTQYF.

In its sample, this clonotype was seen many times. The rearrangement links TRBV4-3 to TRBJ1-6, with D possibly being TRBD1 (6 bases). The CDR3 covers 16 residues. Trimming pared 0 bases from V and 7 bases from J, leaving 13 bases between. The germline CDR1 and CDR2 sequences are LGHNA and YSLEER. The CDR3 sequence: CASSQDPGAENSPLHF. The CDR3 region has the DNA TGCGCCAGCAGCCAAGACCCAGGGGCAGAGAATTCACCCCTCCACTTT.

The table lists this clonotype with many counts. The chain combines TRBV2 with TRBJ1-4; 7 nucleotides line up with TRBD1. The trim removed 1 base at V and 8 bases at J, leaving 10 bases unmatched. CDR1 SNHLY and CDR2 FYNNEI come from the germline V gene. The CDR3 has 16 amino acids. DNA of the CDR3: TGTGCCAGCAGTGAAGAGCGGGCAGGGGGGATCGAAAAACTGTTTTTT. Translation gives CASSEERAGGIEKLFF.

The gene calls are TRBV6-5 and TRBJ1-4, with D possibly being TRBD1 (5 bases). V shed 3 bases and J shed 3 bases, with 8 bases lying between them. The CDR3 length is 14 residues. CDR1 and CDR2 (germline): MNHEY, SVGAGI. The DNA for the CDR3 is TGTGCCAGCAGTTATGGAGGGGCTAATGAAAAACTGTTTTTT. This translates into CASSYGGANEKLFF.

This clonotype was detected a few times. The chain has TRBV7-2 and TRBJ1-6; a weak D match, TRBD1 (6 bases). Germline CDR1 and CDR2: SGHTA and FQGNSA. This CDR3 is 15 amino acids long. The germline V and J ends were trimmed by 5 bases and 10 bases, with 18 bases remaining between them. CDR3 nucleotides: TGTGCCAGCAGCAGTGGCCGGGACAATCGATCACCCCTCCACTTT. It codes for CASSSGRDNRSPLHF. Full variable domain (remainder filled in from reference TRBV7-2 and TRBJ1-6): GAGVSQSPSNKVTEKGKDVELRCDPISGHTALYWYRQSLGQGLEFLIYFQGNSAPDKSGLPSDRFSAERTGGSVSTLTIQRTQQEDSAVYLCASSSGRDNRSPLHFGNGTRLTVT.

Only a few counts were recorded for this clonotype. The chain employs TRBV5-4 and TRBJ2-5; 11 bases match TRBD2. Germline values: CDR1 SGHNT, CDR2 YYREEE (reference sequence). This CDR3 is 16 amino acids long. V lost 4 bases and J lost 3; bases outside the gene matches: 8. The chain's CDR3 is CASSTRLAGSKETQYF. The CDR3 coding sequence is TGTGCCAGCAGCACCCGACTAGCGGGGTCTAAAGAGACCCAGTACTTC.

This clonotype was found a few times. The genes are TRBV20-1 and TRBJ1-6; 7 positions match TRBD1. Germline V gives CDR1 DFQATT, CDR2 SNEGSKA (reference sequence). The trim removed 1 base at V and 7 bases at J, leaving 10 bases unmatched. This CDR3 has 16 residues. The CDR3 sequence: CSARVSAQGFNSPLHF. CDR3 DNA: TGCAGTGCTAGAGTATCGGCACAGGGGTTCAATTCACCCCTCCACTTT.

The rearrangement uses TRBV5-6 and TRBJ1-1; possible D gene TRBD1, 6 bases. Trimming removed 0 bases from V and 5 bases from J, with 17 bases in between. Germline CDR1 SGHDT, CDR2 YYEEEE. The CDR3 is made up of 16 amino acids. CDR3 in DNA: TGTGCCAGCAGCTTGGTAGGGGGGGTCACGAGTACTGAAGCTTTCTTT. Residues: CASSLVGGVTSTEAFF.

This clonotype was picked up a small number of times. The V gene is TRBV7-2, the J gene TRBJ1-2; TRBD1 matches at 7 bases. Germline values: CDR1 SGHTA, CDR2 FQGNSA. This CDR3 is 14 amino acids long. The V segment lost 0 bases and the J segment 4 bases; nucleotides outside the gene matches: 2. The CDR3 nucleotides are TGTGCCAGCAGCTTAGCCGGGACAGCCTATGGCTACACCTTC. As protein: CASSLAGTAYGYTF.

The sample holds a few counts of this clonotype. The chain joins TRBV4-3 to TRBJ1-4; possible D gene TRBD1, 6 bases. Between the trimmed V and J ends, which lost 2 bases and 3 bases, there was a span of 16 bases. Germline V lookup: CDR1 LGHNA, CDR2 YSLEER. The CDR3 extends over 17 amino acids. CDR3 sequence reads: CASSQFPGAGANEKLFF. CDR3 DNA sequence: TGCGCCAGCAGCCAATTCCCAGGGGCAGGGGCTAATGAAAAACTGTTTTTT.

This clonotype occurred a few times. V is TRBV20-1 and J is TRBJ1-1; perhaps TRBD1 as D (6 bases). V shed 6 bases and J shed 1 base, with 12 bases lying between them. The CDR3 is 13 residues long. From germline, CDR1 is DFQATT and CDR2 SNEGSKA (reference sequence). Written as DNA, the CDR3 is TGCAGTGCCCCGGGACAACCGAACACTGAAGCTTTCTTT. Protein product: CSAPGQPNTEAFF.

The table lists this clonotype with a few counts. The chain links TRBV29-1 to TRBJ1-1; D ambiguous. CDR3 length equals 10 residues. Germline CDR1 is SQVTM and CDR2 is ANQGSEA. V lost 4 bases and J lost 7, with 7 bases in between. The CDR3 region has the DNA TGCAGCGTTGTGCTCGTTGAAGCTTTCTTT. This encodes CSVVLVEAFF. The full variable domain, its missing parts supplied by reference TRBV29-1 and TRBJ1-1, is SAVISQKPSRDICQRGTSLTIQCQVDSQVTMMFWYRQQPGQSLTLIATANQGSEATYESGFVIDKFPISRPNLTFSTLTVSNMSPEDSSIYLCSVVLVEAFFGQGTRLTVV.

This clonotype came up a few times. One end of the junction does not line up with germline, which may come from a read error. The chain uses TRBV7-9 and TRBJ1-3, with a weak D call TRBD1 (5 bases). Germline V gene data show CDR1 as SEHNR and CDR2 as FQNEAQ (reference sequence). The CDR3 has 11 residues. The CDR3 reads CASSLGGHSTF. In DNA, the CDR3 is TGTGCCAGCAGCTTAGGTGGACACTCAACTTTT.

This clonotype was counted at least ten times. The V and J genes are TRBV4-3 and TRBJ1-1; D uncertain. In germline, CDR1 is LGHNA, CDR2 YSLEER. The V gene lost 1 base and the J gene lost 0 bases, with 9 bases spanning the gap. This CDR3 has 15 residues. The CDR3 spells CASSQVADMNTEAFF. The CDR3 coding sequence is TGCGCCAGCAGCCAAGTGGCAGACATGAACACTGAAGCTTTCTTT.

This chain connects TRBV7-9 to TRBJ2-3; D is possibly TRBD2 (6 bases). V was shortened by 5 bases and J by 0 bases, with 18 bases between the two germline ends. This CDR3 is 17 amino acids long. Germline assignment: CDR1 SEHNR and CDR2 FQNEAQ (reference sequence). The CDR3 sequence is CASSPGRDSPSTDTQYF. CDR3 DNA: TGTGCCAGCAGCCCGGGCCGGGACTCACCAAGCACAGATACGCAGTATTTT. Combining the CDR3 with reference TRBV7-9 and TRBJ2-3 gives the whole variable domain DTGVSQNPRHKITKRGQNVTFRCDPISEHNRLYWYRQTLGQGPEFLTYFQNEAQLEKSRLLSDRFSAERPKGSFSTLEIQRTEQGDSAMYLCASSPGRDSPSTDTQYFGPGTRLTVL.

The rearrangement joins TRBV5-5 to TRBJ2-7, with 8 bases identical to TRBD1. V gave up 3 bases and J gave up 6 bases; unmatched junction bases: 11. Per the germline V gene, CDR1 is SGHKS and CDR2 is YYEKEE (reference sequence). This CDR3 contains 15 residues. DNA of the CDR3: TGTGCCAGCAGCTACGTGGCAGGGGGCTTCGTCGAGCAGTACTTC. The encoded protein is CASSYVAGGFVEQYF.

This clonotype was counted only a few times. This chain joins TRBV4-3 and TRBJ2-7, with 9 bases identical to TRBD1. With V trimmed by 3 bases and J by 1 base, 7 bases remained unmatched. The CDR3 sequence is 16 residues long. The germline V gene has CDR1 LGHNA and CDR2 YSLEER. The CDR3 DNA reads as TGCGCCAGCAGCCACCAGGGACAGGGTGGGTCCTACGAGCAGTACTTC. Protein sequence: CASSHQGQGGSYEQYF.